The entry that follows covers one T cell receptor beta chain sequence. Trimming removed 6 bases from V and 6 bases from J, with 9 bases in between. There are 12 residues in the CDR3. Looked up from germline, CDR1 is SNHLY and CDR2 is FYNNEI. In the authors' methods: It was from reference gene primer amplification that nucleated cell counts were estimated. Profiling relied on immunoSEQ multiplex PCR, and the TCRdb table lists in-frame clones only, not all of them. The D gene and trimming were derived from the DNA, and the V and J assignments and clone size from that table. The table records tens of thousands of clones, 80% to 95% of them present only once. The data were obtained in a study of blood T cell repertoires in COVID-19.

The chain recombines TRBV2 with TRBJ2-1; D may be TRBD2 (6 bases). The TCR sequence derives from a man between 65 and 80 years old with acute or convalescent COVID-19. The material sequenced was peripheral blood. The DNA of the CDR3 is TGTGCCAGCAGAGGGGACTTCAATGAGCAGTTCTTC. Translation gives CASRGDFNEQFF.